The 3 T cell receptor beta chains reported below all come from one sample, sequenced in a study of cytomegalovirus exposure and HLA in healthy donors. Clones were read by immunoSEQ multiplex PCR, and TCRdb kept only the in-frame ones, dropping some. This sample has some 130,000 clones, with 85% to 95% found just once. Sequencing was done on a sample of PBMCs. The receptor source for this set is a man aged 18 to 29 in good health and CMV-seropositive.

J is TRBJ2-7 and V is TRBV19; a weak D match, TRBD1 (5 bases). V was shortened by 6 bases and J by 2 bases, with 11 bases between the two germline ends. This CDR3 is 13 amino acids long. Germline CDR1 is LNHDA and CDR2 is SQIVND (reference sequence). In DNA, the CDR3 is TGTGCCAGTAGAAAAGGACATCCCTACGAGCAGTACTTC. Translating it yields CASRKGHPYEQYF.

The chain links TRBV27 to TRBJ2-7; 9 positions match TRBD1. The J segment lost 9 bases and the V segment lost 5 bases, leaving 5 bases of the junction unmatched. The CDR3 consists of 12 residues. Germline-derived CDR1 and CDR2 are MNHEY and SMNVEV (reference sequence). The CDR3 nucleotides are TGTGCCAGCAGTCCGTTGGGACAGGGGCAGTACTTC. Protein sequence: CASSPLGQGQYF.

The sample holds a few counts of this clone. This chain connects TRBV7-9 to TRBJ2-6, with D possibly TRBD2 on 6 matching bases. The CDR3 has 10 amino acids. The V and J ends lost 5 bases and 15 bases respectively, with 8 bases between them. Germline V gene data show CDR1 as SEHNR and CDR2 as FQNEAQ (reference sequence). CDR3 sequence: CASSGEALTF. CDR3 DNA: TGTGCCAGCAGCGGGGAGGCCCTGACTTTC.